This T cell receptor (beta chain) was recorded in a study of shared clonotypes between healthy human individuals (dated by TCRdb to 2020 to 2021). The study in broad terms: A few men and a couple of women, aged 18 to 49 years, made up the cohort. For each donor, CD4 naive and CD4 memory were each run on three plates, CD8 naive on two plates, and CD8 memory on one plate. To estimate repertoire size and how much clonotype sharing occurs between individuals, the study deeply sequenced the blood TCR repertoires of five or six healthy adults. Libraries were prepared and TCR repertoires were sequenced by different laboratories using diverse techniques, in order to increase sequencing depth and limit assay-specific biases. Each donor's leukapheresis produced roughly between roughly 0.85 and 9 billion PBMCs. Results and caveats for the whole study, not just this receptor: Estimated clonotype richness was generally larger for naive than for memory subsets. Higher generation probabilities were observed for clonotypes shared by all four sorted-subset donors than for non-shared clonotypes. Incomplete sequencing was indicated by rarefaction of sorted-subset datasets, despite the large sequencing depth. The small number of donors limited the genetic and exposure-history diversity represented. Based on pairwise subsampling, the degree of clonotype sharing among donors was expected to be affected by sequencing depth. Sampling was restricted to blood, and TCR repertoires in tissues likely differ from the TCR repertoires found in blood. Sharing across a few donors was observed for roughly 5% of naive CD4, over 3% of naive CD8, roughly 2.3% of memory CD4, and roughly 0.4% of memory CD8 clonotypes.

Based on the germline V gene, the CDR1 and CDR2 sequences are SGHTA and FQGTGA. V drops 1 base and J drops 7 bases, leaving 13 bases in between. CDR3 length: 14 amino acids, cysteine to phenylalanine. CDR3 DNA is the only sequence kept; it has 42 bases, read in frame from the first base. TCR CDR3 regions were amplified from genomic DNA by multiplex PCR using the deep immunoSEQ assay. Extracted genomic DNA from each cell subset was distributed evenly across all wells of several immunoSEQ 96-well plates, and each plate was treated as a replicate. For sorted subsets, 150 to 250 ng of genomic DNA, equivalent to around 30,000 T cell genomes, went into each replicate PCR. Purified libraries were measured with a Qubit 3.0 fluorometer, size-checked on a Bioanalyzer 2100, and measured again with the KAPA Library Quantification kit. A separate single-read 150-cycle Illumina NextSeq 550 flow cell was used to sequence each immunoSEQ 96-well plate. The study's processing was this. Because the immunoSEQ output included only junctional sequences and no quality scores, the filtering could not be the same as the filtering used for full-length reads. Sequences were annotated with PyIR, a Python wrapper for IgBLAST v1.9, using IMGT germline references to assign V/J genes and CDR3. Reads were removed for weak V/J assignments (E-value above 1e-6), missing CDR3, stop codons, out-of-frame junctions, or ambiguous translated residues. V3J clonotypes were defined as sequences sharing an identical inferred V gene, J gene, and CDR3 amino acid sequence. The percentage overlap between two repertoires was calculated by dividing the number of shared unique clonotypes by the size of the smaller repertoire. Repertoire richness was assessed with RTK rarefaction, the Chao1 estimator, and Recon v2.1 estimates of unobserved clonotypes. Generation probabilities for all TCRbeta clonotypes obtained by the gDNA method from a handful of donors were computed using OLGA. The source is immuneACCESS, and TCRdb retained only in-frame sequences with V and J called. Part of the clones is not carried over; for the studies checked, unresolved V genes explain less than half of this, and the remainder is unexplained. V and J calls and clone size are given by that table; D and trimming were obtained from the DNA. This sample lists approximately 2,200,000 clones; approximately 94% were detected once. Under 2% of the sample is in the top ten clones.

CD8 naive samples were CD45RO-negative cells positively selected for CCR7, giving a CD45RA+CCR7+ population that excluded TemRA cells. The donors were healthy, HIV-negative adults who had no recently reported acute infections or vaccinations. Every donor was a Caucasian adult living in Nashville, Tennessee, USA. Blood was obtained by leukapheresis, after which PBMCs were separated by Ficoll-Histopaque density gradient centrifugation and cryopreserved in liquid nitrogen vapor phase. Analytical flow cytometry was used to check the purity and quantity of each magnetically sorted T cell population. Genomic DNA was isolated from every sorted fraction and measured by UV absorbance on a Nanodrop 2000c. In the case of this clone: The antigen it binds to is not known. Base qualities are not recorded, but no much larger clone differs from it by a single base.

What was sequenced was naive CD8+ T cells from PBMCs. The sample's cell subset or site label is to be understood as: CD45RA+CCR7+. The chain was built from TRBV7-3 and TRBJ1-1, with no confident D gene call. This clonotype originated in a man aged 18-30 years in good health. Some clones in this sample may be carry-over from other donors' samples. The nucleotide sequence reads as follows: TGTGCCAGCAGCTTAAACTCGGGAGCCGGTGAAGCTTTCTTT. This codes for CASSLNSGAGEAFF. With the portions outside the CDR3 filled from the reference TRBV7-3 and TRBJ1-1 genes, the complete variable region becomes GAGVSQTPSNKVTEKGKYVELRCDPISGHTALYWYRQSLGQGPEFLIYFQGTGAADDSGLPNDRFFAVRPEGSVSTLKIQRTERGDSAVYLCASSLNSGAGEAFFGQGTRLTVV.